This T cell receptor (beta chain) was recorded in a study of shared clonotypes between healthy human individuals. Unmatched junction bases numbered 7, after V lost 5 bases and J lost 0 bases. The CDR3 length is 15 residues. Germline values: CDR1 SGHVS, CDR2 FNYEAQ. Notes on this clone: Its antigen is still unknown.

The naive CD8 fraction comprised CD45RO-negative cells positively selected for CCR7 and excluded terminally differentiated effector memory CD45RA+ cells. Genomic DNA belonging to each subset was distributed in equal measure over several immunoSEQ plates. Replicate sorted-subset PCRs were loaded with roughly 200 ng DNA, 25,000 to 30,000 T cell genomes. Only in-frame clones appear in the TCRdb table, and some are missing; sequencing was by immunoSEQ multiplex PCR. Among roughly 2.1 million clones listed, roughly 91% were seen once. Findings and limits, study-wide: The genetic and exposure-history diversity represented was limited by few donors. Memory subsets generally showed smaller estimated richness than naive subsets did.

This receptor was identified in a man aged 18 to 29 in good health. Some clones in this sample may be carry-over from other donors' samples. The sequencing sample was made of naive CD8+ T cells from PBMCs. The rearrangement joins TRBV7-6 to TRBJ2-7; TRBD1 matches 7 bases. The CDR3: CASSASTGLSYEQYF. CDR3 bases: TGTGCCAGCAGCGCATCGACAGGGCTCTCCTACGAGCAGTACTTC.